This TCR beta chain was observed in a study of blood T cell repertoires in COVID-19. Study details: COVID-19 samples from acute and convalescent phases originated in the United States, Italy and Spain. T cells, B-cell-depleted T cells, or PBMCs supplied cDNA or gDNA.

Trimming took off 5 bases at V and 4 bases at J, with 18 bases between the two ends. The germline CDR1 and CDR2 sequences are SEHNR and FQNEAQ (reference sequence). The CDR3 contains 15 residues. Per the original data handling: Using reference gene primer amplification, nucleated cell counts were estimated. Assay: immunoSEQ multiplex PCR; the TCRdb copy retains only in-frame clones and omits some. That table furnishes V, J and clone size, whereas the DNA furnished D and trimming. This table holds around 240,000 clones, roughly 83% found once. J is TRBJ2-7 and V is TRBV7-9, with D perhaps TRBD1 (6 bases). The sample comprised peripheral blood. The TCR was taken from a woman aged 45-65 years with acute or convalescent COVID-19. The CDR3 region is CASSATPGQLYEQYF. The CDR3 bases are TGTGCCAGCAGCGCAACCCCGGGACAACTATACGAGCAGTACTTC.